The source of this T cell receptor beta chain is a study of T-cell memory formation after mild COVID-19. Worth noting for this clonotype: Its antigen is still unknown.

General study findings and limits: For contracting clones, CD4+ ones sat mainly in CM and EM, CD8+ in EMRA. The authors left the SARS-CoV-2 specificity of second-wave clones peaking on day 37 unconfirmed.

Germline V gene sequence: CDR1 SGHRS, CDR2 YFSETQ. Trimming stripped 8 bases from V and 4 bases from J, with 13 bases between. The CDR3 covers 13 residues. Constant-segment primers and 5'RACE yielded cDNA libraries for TCR alpha and TCR beta, each carrying sample barcodes and UMIs. TCRdb redid the calling of the 5' RACE reads with MiXCR, one entry per CDR3 protein. The data show fewer than 200,000 distinct CDR3 sequences, about an eighth seen once. This sequence was found in a man aged 18 to 29 who had mild COVID-19 (a few samples of this study predate the infection). Cell type and time point are not known. The chain is built from TRBV5-1 and TRBJ1-3, with D tentatively TRBD1 (5 bases). The sample was PBMCs or a T cell subset sorted from them (not recorded which). CDR3 DNA: TGCGCCAGTAGGACGGGGACGGGAAACACCATATATTTT. It translates to CASRTGTGNTIYF.